What follows describes a single T cell receptor (beta chain). Its antigen is not known. The CDR3 covers 14 residues. Germline V CDR1 and CDR2: MNHEY, SMNVEV (reference sequence). V was pared by 6 bases and J by 5 bases, with 4 bases of the junction left unmatched. This specimen comes from a study of cytomegalovirus exposure and HLA in healthy donors. Study outcomes and limitations: Association of a missense DCLRE1C variant with TCR beta V- and J-gene trimming was reported in a later analysis. The authors enumerated under 200 TCR beta chains as linked to cytomegalovirus. Reported findings show TCR beta sequences accurately forecast HLA-A and HLA-B alleles in most subjects.

The primer mix had 60 Vbeta and 13 Jbeta primers. The method was immunoSEQ multiplex PCR; TCRdb's version includes in-frame clones alone and lacks a portion of them. The data show 95,000 to 120,000 clones, roughly four fifths seen once. This clonotype was obtained from a woman aged 18-29 years in good health and CMV-seronegative. The chain recombines TRBV27 with TRBJ1-6, with 7 positions matching TRBD1. The source material was PBMCs. CDR3 protein: CASRRDSHNSPLHF. The CDR3, as DNA: TGTGCCAGCAGGAGGGACAGCCATAATTCACCCCTCCACTTT.